This TCR beta chain was recorded in a study of cytotoxic CD8 clonotypes in ibrutinib-treated CLL. Germline V gives CDR1 SNHLY, CDR2 FYNNEI. The CDR3 sequence is 12 residues long. Sequencing used immunoSEQ multiplex PCR; TCRdb keeps in-frame clones, though not all of them. The sample has some 310,000 clones, more than 65% seen once. This clone occurred once. A junction boundary mismatches the germline segment, possibly from a read error. Material: PBMCs, obtained before ibrutinib treatment. J is TRBJ1-1 and V is TRBV2, with a weak D call TRBD1 (5 bases). The clonotype was recovered from a human donor with chronic lymphocytic leukemia. CDR3 sequence: CASADRDLRRGF. The CDR3 nucleotides read TGTGCCAGCGCCGACCGGGACCTAAGGAGGGGCTTT.